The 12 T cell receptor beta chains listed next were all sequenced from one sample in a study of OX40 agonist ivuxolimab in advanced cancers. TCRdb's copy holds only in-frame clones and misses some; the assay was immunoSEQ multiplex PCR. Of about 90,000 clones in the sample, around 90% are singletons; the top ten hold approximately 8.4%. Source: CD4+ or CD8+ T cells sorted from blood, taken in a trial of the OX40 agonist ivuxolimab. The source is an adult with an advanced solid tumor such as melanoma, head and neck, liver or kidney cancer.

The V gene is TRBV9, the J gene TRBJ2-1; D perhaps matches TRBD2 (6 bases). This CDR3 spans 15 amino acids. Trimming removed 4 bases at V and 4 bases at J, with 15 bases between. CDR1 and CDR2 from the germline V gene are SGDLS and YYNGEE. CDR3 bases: TGTGCCAGCAGCATCGCCGGGACTGAATACAATGAGCAGTTCTTC. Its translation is CASSIAGTEYNEQFF.

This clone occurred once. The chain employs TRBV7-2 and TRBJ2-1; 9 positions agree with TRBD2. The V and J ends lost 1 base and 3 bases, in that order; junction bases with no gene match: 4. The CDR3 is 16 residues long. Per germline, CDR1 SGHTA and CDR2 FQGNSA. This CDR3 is CASSLGSSGNYNEQFF. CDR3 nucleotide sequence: TGTGCCAGCAGCTTAGGGTCTAGCGGGAACTACAATGAGCAGTTCTTC.

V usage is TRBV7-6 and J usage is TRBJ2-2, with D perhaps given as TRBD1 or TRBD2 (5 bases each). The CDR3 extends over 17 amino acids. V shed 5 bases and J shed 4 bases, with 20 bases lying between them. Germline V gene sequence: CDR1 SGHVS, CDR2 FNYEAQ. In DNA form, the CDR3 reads TGTGCCAGCAGCCCAAATGCGGGCCCAGGGTCCACCGGGGAGCTGTTTTTT. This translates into CASSPNAGPGSTGELFF.

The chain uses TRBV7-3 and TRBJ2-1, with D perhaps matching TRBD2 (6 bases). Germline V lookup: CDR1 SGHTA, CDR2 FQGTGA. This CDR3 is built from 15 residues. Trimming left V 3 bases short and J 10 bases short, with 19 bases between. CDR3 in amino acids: CASSFGSGVSQEQFF. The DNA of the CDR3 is TGTGCCAGCAGCTTTGGATCGGGAGTGAGTCAGGAGCAGTTCTTC. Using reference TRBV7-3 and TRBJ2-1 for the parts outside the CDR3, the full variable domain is GAGVSQTPSNKVTEKGKYVELRCDPISGHTALYWYRQSLGQGPEFLIYFQGTGAADDSGLPNDRFFAVRPEGSVSTLKIQRTERGDSAVYLCASSFGSGVSQEQFFGPGTRLTVL.

The CDR3 coding sequence is TGTGCCAGCAGTGGTACCCCGGGACAGGTTATTCAGCCCCAGCATTTT. This encodes CASSGTPGQVIQPQHF. This chain connects TRBV28 to TRBJ1-5, with 8 bases that match TRBD1. The CDR3 length is 16 residues. Germline assignment: CDR1 MDHEN and CDR2 SYDVKM. J lost 6 bases, V lost 5 bases, and 12 bases had no gene match.

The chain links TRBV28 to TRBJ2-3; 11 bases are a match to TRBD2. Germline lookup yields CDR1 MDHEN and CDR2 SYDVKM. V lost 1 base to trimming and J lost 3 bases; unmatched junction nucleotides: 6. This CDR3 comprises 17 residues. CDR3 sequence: CASSLLTSGIRTDTQYF. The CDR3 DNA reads TGTGCCAGCAGTTTATTGACTAGCGGGATAAGGACAGATACGCAGTATTTT.

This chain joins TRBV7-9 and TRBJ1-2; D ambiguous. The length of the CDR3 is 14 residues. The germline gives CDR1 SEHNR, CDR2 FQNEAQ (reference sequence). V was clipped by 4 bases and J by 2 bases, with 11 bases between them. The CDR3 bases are TGTGCCAGCAGCTCGGTCAGACTGAACTATGGCTACACCTTC. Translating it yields CASSSVRLNYGYTF. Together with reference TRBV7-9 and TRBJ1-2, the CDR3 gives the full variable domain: DTGVSQNPRHKITKRGQNVTFRCDPISEHNRLYWYRQTLGQGPEFLTYFQNEAQLEKSRLLSDRFSAERPKGSFSTLEIQRTEQGDSAMYLCASSSVRLNYGYTFGSGTRLTVV.

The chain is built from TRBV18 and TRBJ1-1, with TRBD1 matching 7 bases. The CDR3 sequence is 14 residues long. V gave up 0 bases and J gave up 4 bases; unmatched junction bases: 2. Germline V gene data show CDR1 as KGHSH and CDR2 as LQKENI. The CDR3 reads CASSPPPGGTEAFF. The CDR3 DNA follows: TGTGCCAGCTCACCACCCCCAGGGGGCACTGAAGCTTTCTTT.

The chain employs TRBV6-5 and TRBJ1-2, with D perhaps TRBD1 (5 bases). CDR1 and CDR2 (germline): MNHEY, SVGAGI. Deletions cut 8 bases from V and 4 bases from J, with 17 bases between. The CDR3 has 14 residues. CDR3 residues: CASWKGRDFYGYTF. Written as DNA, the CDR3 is TGTGCCAGCTGGAAGGGCAGGGATTTCTATGGCTACACCTTC.

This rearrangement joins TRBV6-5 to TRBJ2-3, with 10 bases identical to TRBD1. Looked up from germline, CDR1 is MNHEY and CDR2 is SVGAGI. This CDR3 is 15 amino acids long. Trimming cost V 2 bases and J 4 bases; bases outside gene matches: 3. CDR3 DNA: TGTGCCAGCAGTTACGGGACAGGGGCCGCAGATACGCAGTATTTT. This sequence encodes CASSYGTGAADTQYF.

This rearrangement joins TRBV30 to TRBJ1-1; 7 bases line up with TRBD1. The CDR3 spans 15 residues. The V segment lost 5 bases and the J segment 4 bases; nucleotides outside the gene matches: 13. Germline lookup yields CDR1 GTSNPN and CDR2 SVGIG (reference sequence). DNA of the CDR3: TGTGCCTGGTCTACGGGACAGTGGGAGGGCACTGAAGCTTTCTTT. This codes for CAWSTGQWEGTEAFF.

Here the CDR3 reads CASTLSGSSGDTQYF. For the CDR3, the DNA is TGTGCCAGCACCCTTAGCGGGAGTTCGGGGGATACGCAGTATTTT. V is TRBV6-5 and J is TRBJ2-3; 9 bases are a match to TRBD2. V shed 7 bases and J 6 bases; nucleotides not matched to a gene: 11. Germline V gene sequence: CDR1 MNHEY, CDR2 SVGAGI. The CDR3 length is 15 residues.